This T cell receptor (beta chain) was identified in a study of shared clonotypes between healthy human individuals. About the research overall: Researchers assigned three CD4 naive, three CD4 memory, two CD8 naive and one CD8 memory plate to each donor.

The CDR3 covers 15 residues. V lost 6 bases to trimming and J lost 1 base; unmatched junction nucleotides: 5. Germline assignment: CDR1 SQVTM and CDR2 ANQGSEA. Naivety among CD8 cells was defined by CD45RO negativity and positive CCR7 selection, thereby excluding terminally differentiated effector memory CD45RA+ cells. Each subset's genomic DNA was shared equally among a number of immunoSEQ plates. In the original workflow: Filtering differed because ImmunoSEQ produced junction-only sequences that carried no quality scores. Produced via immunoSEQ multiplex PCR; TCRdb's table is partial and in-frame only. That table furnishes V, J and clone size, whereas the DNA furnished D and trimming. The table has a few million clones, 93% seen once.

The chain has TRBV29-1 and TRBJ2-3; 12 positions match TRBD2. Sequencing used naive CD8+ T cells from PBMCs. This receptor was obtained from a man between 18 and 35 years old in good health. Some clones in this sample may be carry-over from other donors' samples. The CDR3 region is CSVVGTSGRTDTQYF. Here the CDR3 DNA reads TGCAGCGTGGTCGGGACTAGCGGGCGCACAGATACGCAGTATTTT.